This T cell receptor beta chain came from a study of CD8+ T cells in alopecia areata. Reverse transcription of extracted RNA yielded cDNA, which provided the sequencing template. The repertoire was sequenced with immunoSEQ multiplex PCR; TCRdb's copy has only in-frame clones and lacks some. The table has around 120,000 clones, 58% seen once. Specified treatment: oral pan-JAK inhibitor, 5-10 mg twice daily. This clonotype originated in a human donor with alopecia areata. Sequences were derived from CD8+ T cells sorted from blood, sampled at week 4, from a patient treated with tofacitinib.

The CDR3, as DNA: TGCAGCGTTGAACGGCAGGGGGTGGAACGCGAGCAGTACTTC. Its translation is CSVERQGVEREQYF. The rearrangement uses TRBV29-1 and TRBJ2-7, with 7 bases that match TRBD1. The junction had 10 bases not matched to a gene; V was cut back by 2 bases and J by 6 bases. This CDR3 spans 14 amino acids. CDR1 is SQVTM and CDR2 is ANQGSEA in the germline V gene.